This T cell receptor beta chain stems from a study of cytomegalovirus exposure and HLA in healthy donors. PCR employed 60 Vbeta and 13 Jbeta primers. Method: immunoSEQ multiplex PCR; TCRdb's copy keeps in-frame clones and lacks some. The sample has about 180,000 clones, 84% seen once; the top ten hold around 5%. CDR1 and CDR2 from the germline V gene are SGDLS and YYNGEE. The junction had 9 bases not matched to a gene; V was cut back by 4 bases and J by 4 bases. CDR3 length: 16 amino acids. A remark on this clone: Its antigen remains unidentified.

Study results and limitations: Most of the CMV-associated TCR beta chains (in a later analysis) appeared to be HLA-restricted.

Healthy donors of bone marrow made up the group. What was sequenced was PBMCs. This chain links TRBV9 with TRBJ1-2; 11 positions match TRBD1. This clonotype originated in a girl aged 5-17 years in good health and CMV-seropositive. For the CDR3, the DNA is TGTGCCAGCAGCTCCAGTGGGACAGGGGGAAGCTATGGCTACACCTTC. Encoded protein: CASSSSGTGGSYGYTF.